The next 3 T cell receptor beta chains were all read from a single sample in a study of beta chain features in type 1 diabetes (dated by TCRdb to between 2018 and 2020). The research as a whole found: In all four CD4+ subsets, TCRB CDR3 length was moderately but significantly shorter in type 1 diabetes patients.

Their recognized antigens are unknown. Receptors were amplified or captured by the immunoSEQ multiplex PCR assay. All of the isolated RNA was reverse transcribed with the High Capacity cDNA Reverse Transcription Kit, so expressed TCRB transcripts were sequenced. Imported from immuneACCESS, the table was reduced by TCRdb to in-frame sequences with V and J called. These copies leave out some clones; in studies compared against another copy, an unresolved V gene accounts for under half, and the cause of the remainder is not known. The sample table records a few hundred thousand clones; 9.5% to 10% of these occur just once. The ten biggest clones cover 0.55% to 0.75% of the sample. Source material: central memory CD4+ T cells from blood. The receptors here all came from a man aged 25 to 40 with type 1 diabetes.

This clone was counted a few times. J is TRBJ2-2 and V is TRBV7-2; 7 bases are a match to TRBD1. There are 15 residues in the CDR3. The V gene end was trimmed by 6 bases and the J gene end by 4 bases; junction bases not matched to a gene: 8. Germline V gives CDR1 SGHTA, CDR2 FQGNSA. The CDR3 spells CASRRGAGGTGELFF. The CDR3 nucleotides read TGTGCCAGCAGGAGAGGGGCAGGGGGCACCGGGGAGCTGTTTTTT.

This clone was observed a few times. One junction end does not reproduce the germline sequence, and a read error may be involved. CDR3: CAISESAGQGATGELFF. The CDR3 bases are TGTGCCATCAGTGAGTCAGCGGGACAGGGGGCTACCGGGGAGCTGTTTTTT. The rearrangement joins TRBV6-1 to TRBJ2-2, with 12 bases that match TRBD1. The CDR3 runs to 17 residues. Germline CDR1 reads MNHNS; CDR2 reads SASEGT.

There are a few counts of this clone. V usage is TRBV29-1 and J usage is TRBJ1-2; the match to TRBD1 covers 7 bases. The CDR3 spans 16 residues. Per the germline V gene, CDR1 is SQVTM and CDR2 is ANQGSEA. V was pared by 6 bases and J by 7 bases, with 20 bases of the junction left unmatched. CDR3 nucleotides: TGCAGCGTGGAGACCTCGACAGGGATTATCAATCGTGGCTACACCTTC. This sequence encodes CSVETSTGIINRGYTF.